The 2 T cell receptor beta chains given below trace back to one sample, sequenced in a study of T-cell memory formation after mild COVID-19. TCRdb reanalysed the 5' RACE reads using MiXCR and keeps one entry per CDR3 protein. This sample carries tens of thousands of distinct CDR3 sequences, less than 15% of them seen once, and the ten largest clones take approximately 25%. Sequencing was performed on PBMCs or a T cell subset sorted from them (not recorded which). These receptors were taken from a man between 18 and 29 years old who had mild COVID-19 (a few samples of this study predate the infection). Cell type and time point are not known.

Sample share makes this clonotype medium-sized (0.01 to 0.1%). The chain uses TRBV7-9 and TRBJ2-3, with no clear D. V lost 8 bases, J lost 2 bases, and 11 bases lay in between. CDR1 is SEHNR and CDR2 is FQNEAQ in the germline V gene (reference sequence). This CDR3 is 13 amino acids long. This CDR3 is CASQVGPTDTQYF. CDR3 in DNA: TGTGCCAGCCAAGTGGGTCCCACAGATACGCAGTATTTT.

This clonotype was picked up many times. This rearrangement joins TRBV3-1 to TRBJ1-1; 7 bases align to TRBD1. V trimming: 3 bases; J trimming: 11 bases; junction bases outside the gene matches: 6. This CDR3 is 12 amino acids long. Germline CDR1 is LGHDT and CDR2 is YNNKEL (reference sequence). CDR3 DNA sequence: TGTGCCAGCAGCCAGGCTAGGACAGGCGCTTTCTTT. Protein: CASSQARTGAFF.